The 3 T cell receptor beta chains reported below all come from one sample, sequenced in a study of blood T cell repertoires in COVID-19. Here immunoSEQ multiplex PCR was the method, and the copy in TCRdb shows in-frame clones only, minus some. The repertoire holds 190,000 or so clones, with around nine tenths as singletons. Specimen: peripheral blood. These receptors originate from a man aged 35 to 55 with active or convalescent COVID-19.

The CDR3 sequence is CASSLDPGTINEQYF. The CDR3 DNA reads TGTGCCAGCAGCTTGGATCCGGGAACTATTAACGAGCAGTACTTC. The chain carries TRBV5-4 and TRBJ2-7; perhaps TRBD2 as D (5 bases). Germline V lookup: CDR1 SGHNT, CDR2 YYREEE (reference sequence). The CDR3 loop spans 15 amino acids. Trimming pared 0 bases from V and 5 bases from J, leaving 15 bases between.

The rearrangement links TRBV18 to TRBJ2-3; 8 positions match TRBD1. The CDR3 is 16 residues long. Germline V gene data show CDR1 as KGHSH and CDR2 as LQKENI. J gave up 2 bases and V 6 bases, and 10 bases lay outside the gene matches. The CDR3 nucleotides are TGTGCCAGCTCTCAGGACAGGGCCCAATTCACAGATACGCAGTATTTT. As protein: CASSQDRAQFTDTQYF.

CDR3 loop: CASSSDRGDTEAFF. In DNA, the CDR3 is TGCGCCAGCAGCTCGGACAGGGGGGACACTGAAGCTTTCTTT. The chain links TRBV5-1 to TRBJ1-1, with 10 bases matching TRBD1. The V gene end was trimmed by 3 bases and the J gene end by 3 bases; junction bases not matched to a gene: 2. CDR1 and CDR2 (germline): SGHRS, YFSETQ. The CDR3 sequence is 14 residues long.